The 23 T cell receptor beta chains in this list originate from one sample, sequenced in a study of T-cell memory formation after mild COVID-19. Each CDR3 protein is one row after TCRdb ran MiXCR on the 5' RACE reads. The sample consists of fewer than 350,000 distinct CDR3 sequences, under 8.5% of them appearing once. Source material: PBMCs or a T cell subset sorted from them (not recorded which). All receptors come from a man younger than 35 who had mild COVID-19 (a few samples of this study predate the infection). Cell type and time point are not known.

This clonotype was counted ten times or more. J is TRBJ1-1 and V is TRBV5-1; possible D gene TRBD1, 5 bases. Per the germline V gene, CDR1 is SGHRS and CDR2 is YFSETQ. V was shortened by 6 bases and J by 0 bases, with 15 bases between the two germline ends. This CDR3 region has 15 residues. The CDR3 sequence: CASTGGGELNTEAFF. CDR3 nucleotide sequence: TGCGCCAGCACCGGTGGGGGTGAGTTGAACACTGAAGCTTTCTTT.

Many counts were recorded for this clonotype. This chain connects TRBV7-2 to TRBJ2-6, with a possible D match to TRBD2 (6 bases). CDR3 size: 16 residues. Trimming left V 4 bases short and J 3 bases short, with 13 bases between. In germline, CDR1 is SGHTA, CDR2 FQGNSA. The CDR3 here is CASSSGLHLGANVLTF. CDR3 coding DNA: TGTGCCAGCAGCTCGGGACTCCACCTTGGGGCCAACGTCCTGACTTTC.

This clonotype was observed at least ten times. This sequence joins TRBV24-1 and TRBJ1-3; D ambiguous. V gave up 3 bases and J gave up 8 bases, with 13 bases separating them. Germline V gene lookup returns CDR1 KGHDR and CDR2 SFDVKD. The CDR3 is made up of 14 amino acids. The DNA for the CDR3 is TGTGCCACCAGTGATGCCGGGCCGAAGGACACCATATATTTT. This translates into CATSDAGPKDTIYF.

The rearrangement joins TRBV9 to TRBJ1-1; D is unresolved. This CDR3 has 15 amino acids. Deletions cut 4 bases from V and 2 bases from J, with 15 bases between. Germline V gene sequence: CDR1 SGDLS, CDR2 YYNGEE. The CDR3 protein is CASSPRPSTNTEAFF. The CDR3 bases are TGTGCCAGCAGCCCGAGGCCCAGCACCAACACTGAAGCTTTCTTT. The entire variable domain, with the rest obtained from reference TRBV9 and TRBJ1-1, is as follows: DSGVTQTPKHLITATGQRVTLRCSPRSGDLSVYWYQQSLDQGLQFLIQYYNGEERAKGNILERFSAQQFPDLHSELNLSSLELGDSALYFCASSPRPSTNTEAFFGQGTRLTVV.

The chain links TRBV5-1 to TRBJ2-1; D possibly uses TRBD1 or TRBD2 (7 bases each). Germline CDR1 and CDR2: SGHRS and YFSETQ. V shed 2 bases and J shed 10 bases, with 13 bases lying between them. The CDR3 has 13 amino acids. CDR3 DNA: TGCGCCAGCAGCTTTCGCAGGGGGGGCGAGCAGTTCTTC. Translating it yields CASSFRRGGEQFF.

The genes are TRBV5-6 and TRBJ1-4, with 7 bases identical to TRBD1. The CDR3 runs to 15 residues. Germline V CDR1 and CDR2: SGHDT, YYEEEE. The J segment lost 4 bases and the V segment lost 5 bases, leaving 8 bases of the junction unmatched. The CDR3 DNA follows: TGTGCCAGCAGTCTAATGGCAGGGGGTAATGAAAAACTGTTTTTT. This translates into CASSLMAGGNEKLFF.

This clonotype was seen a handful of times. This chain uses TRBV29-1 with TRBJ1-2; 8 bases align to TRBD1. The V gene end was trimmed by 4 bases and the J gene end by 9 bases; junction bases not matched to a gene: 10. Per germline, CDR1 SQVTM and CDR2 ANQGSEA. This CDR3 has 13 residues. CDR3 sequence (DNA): TGCAGCGTTGCTTCGACAGGGGTTAGTCGCTACACCTTC. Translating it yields CSVASTGVSRYTF.

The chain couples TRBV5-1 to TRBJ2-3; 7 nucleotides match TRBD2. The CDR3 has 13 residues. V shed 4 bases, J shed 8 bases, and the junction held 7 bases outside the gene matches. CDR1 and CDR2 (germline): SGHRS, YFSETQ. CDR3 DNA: TGCGCCAGCAGCCCGACTAGCACCGGTACGCAGTATTTT. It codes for CASSPTSTGTQYF.

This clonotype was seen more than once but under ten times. The CDR3 region is CASSSLPGLAKADNYGYTF. CDR3 coding DNA: TGCGCCAGCAGCTCCCTTCCTGGGTTGGCCAAAGCAGATAACTATGGCTACACCTTC. The rearrangement uses TRBV5-1 and TRBJ1-2; D gene uncertain. The V gene lost 3 bases and the J gene lost 1 base, with 25 bases spanning the gap. CDR3 length: 19 amino acids. Per the germline V gene, CDR1 is SGHRS and CDR2 is YFSETQ.

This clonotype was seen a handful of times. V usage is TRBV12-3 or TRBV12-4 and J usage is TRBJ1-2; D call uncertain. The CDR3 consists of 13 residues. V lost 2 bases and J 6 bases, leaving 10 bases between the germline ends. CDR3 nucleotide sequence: TGTGCCAGCAGTTTATGGGGAGATGATGGCTACACCTTC. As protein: CASSLWGDDGYTF.

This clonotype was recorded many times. The CDR3 region is CAWRKWSTQETQYF. The CDR3 coding sequence is TGTGCCTGGAGAAAATGGTCAACCCAAGAGACCCAGTACTTC. V and J are TRBV30 and TRBJ2-5; D remains unclear. V was clipped by 3 bases and J by 1 base, with 12 bases between them. The CDR3 totals 14 residues. From germline, CDR1 is GTSNPN and CDR2 SVGIG (reference sequence).

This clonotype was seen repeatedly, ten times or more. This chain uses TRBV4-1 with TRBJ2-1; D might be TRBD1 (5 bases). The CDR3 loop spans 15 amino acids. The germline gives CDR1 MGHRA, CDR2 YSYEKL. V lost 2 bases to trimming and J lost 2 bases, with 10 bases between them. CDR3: CASSQWAGTYNEQFF. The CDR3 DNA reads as TGCGCCAGCAGCCAATGGGCAGGGACCTACAATGAGCAGTTCTTC.

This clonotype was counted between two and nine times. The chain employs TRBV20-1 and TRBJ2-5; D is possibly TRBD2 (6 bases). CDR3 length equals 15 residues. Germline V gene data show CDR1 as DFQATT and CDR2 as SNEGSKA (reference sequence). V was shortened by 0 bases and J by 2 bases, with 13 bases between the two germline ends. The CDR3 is CSARDVQGGQETQYF. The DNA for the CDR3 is TGCAGTGCTAGAGATGTGCAGGGAGGTCAAGAGACCCAGTACTTC.

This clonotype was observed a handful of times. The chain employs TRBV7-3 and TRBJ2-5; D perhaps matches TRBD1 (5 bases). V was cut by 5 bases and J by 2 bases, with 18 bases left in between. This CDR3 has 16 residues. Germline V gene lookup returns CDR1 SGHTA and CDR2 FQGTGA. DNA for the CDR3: TGTGCCAGCAGCCCGGCGGCTAGGGGTTCACAAGAGACCCAGTACTTC. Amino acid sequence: CASSPAARGSQETQYF.

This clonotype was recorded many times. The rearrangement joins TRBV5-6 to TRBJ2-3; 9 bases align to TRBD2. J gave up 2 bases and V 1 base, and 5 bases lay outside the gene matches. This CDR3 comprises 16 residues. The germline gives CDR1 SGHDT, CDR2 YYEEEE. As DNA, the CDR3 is TGTGCCAGCAGCTTGTTGGCTAGCGGGGACACAGATACGCAGTATTTT. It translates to CASSLLASGDTDTQYF.

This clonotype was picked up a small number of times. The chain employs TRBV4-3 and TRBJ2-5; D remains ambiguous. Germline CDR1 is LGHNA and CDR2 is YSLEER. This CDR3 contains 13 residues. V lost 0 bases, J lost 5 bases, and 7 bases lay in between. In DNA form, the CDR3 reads TGCGCCAGCAGCCAAGACTCCTTCGAGACCCAGTACTTC. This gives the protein CASSQDSFETQYF.

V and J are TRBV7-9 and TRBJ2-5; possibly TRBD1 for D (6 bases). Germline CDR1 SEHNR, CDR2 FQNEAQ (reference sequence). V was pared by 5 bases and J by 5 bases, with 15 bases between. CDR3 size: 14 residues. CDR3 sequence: CASSLSGVMETQYF. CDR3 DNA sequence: TGTGCCAGCAGCCTGTCAGGGGTAATGGAGACCCAGTACTTC.

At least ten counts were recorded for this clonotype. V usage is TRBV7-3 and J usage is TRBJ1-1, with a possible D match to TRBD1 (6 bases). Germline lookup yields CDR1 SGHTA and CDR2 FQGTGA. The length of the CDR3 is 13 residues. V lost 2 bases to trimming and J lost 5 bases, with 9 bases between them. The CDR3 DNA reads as TGTGCCAGCAGCTTACTCCAGGGGACTGAAGCTTTCTTT. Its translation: CASSLLQGTEAFF.

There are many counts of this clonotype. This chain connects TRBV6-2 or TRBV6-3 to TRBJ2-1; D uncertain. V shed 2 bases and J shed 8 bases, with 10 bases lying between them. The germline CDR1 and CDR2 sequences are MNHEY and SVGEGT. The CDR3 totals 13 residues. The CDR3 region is CASSYVPVDEQFF. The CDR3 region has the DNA TGTGCCAGCAGTTACGTCCCGGTAGATGAGCAGTTCTTC.

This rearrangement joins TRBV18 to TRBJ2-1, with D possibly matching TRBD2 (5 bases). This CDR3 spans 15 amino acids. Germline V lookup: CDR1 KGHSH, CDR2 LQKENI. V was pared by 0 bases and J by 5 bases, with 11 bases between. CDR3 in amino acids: CASSPPSGRNNEQFF. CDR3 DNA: TGTGCCAGCTCACCACCGAGCGGCAGGAACAATGAGCAGTTCTTC.

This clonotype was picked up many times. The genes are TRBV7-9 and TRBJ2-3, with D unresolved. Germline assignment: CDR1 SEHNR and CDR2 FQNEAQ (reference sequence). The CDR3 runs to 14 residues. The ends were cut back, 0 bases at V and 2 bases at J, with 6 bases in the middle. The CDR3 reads CASSLAVNTDTQYF. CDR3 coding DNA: TGTGCCAGCAGCTTAGCGGTAAACACAGATACGCAGTATTTT.

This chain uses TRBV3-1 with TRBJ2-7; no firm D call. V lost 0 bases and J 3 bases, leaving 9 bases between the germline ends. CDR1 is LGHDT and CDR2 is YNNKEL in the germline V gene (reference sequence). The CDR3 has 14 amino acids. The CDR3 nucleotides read TGTGCCAGCAGCCAAGACAACGGTTTCTACGAGCAGTACTTC. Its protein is CASSQDNGFYEQYF.

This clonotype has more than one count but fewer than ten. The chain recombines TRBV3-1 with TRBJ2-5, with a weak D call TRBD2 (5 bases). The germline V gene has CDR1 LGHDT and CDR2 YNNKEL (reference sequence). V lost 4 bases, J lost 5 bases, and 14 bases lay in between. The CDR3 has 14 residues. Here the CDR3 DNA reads TGTGCCAGCAGCCTTCGAGCCACGGGGGAGACCCAGTACTTC. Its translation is CASSLRATGETQYF.